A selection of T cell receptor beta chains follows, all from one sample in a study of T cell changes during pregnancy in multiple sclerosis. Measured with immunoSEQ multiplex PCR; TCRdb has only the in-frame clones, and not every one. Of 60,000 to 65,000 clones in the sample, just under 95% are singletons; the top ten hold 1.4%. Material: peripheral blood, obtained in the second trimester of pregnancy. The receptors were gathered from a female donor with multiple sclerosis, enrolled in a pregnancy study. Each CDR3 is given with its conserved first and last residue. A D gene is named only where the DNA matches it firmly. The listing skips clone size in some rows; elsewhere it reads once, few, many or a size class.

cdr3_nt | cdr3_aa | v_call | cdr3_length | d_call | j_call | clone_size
TGTGCCAGCAGCCCGCGGACAGAAATGAGTCCAGATACGCAGTATTTT | CASSPRTEMSPDTQYF | TRBV13 | 16 | . | TRBJ2-3 | once
TGCGCCAGCAGTGAGAAGATTTGGCACGAGCAGTACTTC | CASSEKIWHEQYF | TRBV10-1 | 13 | . | TRBJ2-7 | .
TGTGCCAGCACCCAGGACAGCTCATTATTCTATGGCTACACCTTC | CASTQDSSLFYGYTF | TRBV6-1 | 15 | . | TRBJ1-2 | .
TGTGCCAGTCAGGAAGCGGGAGGGTCGGGTAGGGCAGATACGCAGTATTTT | CASQEAGGSGRADTQYF | TRBV5-5 | 17 | TRBD2 | TRBJ2-3 | .
TGTGCCAGCAGCCAACAAAGGGGAGCGGGTAGGAACACCGGGGAGCTGTTTTTT | CASSQQRGAGRNTGELFF | TRBV4-2 | 18 | . | TRBJ2-2 | .
TGTGCCAGCAGCCAGGGACAGGGGGCTTACGAGCAGTACTTC | CASSQGQGAYEQYF | TRBV6-5 | 14 | TRBD1 | TRBJ2-7 | .
TGTGCCAGCAGCCTGCGACTAGCGGGAAGGTTGAACACCGGGGAGCTGTTTTTT | CASSLRLAGRLNTGELFF | TRBV7-2 | 18 | TRBD2 | TRBJ2-2 | .
TGTGCCTGGAGTCAAGGGGGGACTAGCGGCTTCTACGAGCAGTACTTC | CAWSQGGTSGFYEQYF | TRBV30 | 16 | TRBD2 | TRBJ2-7 | .
TGTGCCAGTAGTGCCCAAGGACTAGCGGGGCACAATGAGCAGTTCTTC | CASSAQGLAGHNEQFF | TRBV19 | 16 | TRBD2 | TRBJ2-1 | .
TGTGCCTGGAGTCTGGGGACAGGTCTATCCTACGAGCAGTACTTC | CAWSLGTGLSYEQYF | TRBV30 | 15 | TRBD1 | TRBJ2-7 | once
TGTGCCAGCTCACCGTTCCGGGACACCTCCTACGAGCAGTACTTC | CASSPFRDTSYEQYF | TRBV18 | 15 | . | TRBJ2-7 | .
TGCGCCAGCAGCCGGGGGACTATGCCCACTGAAGCTTTCTTT | CASSRGTMPTEAFF | TRBV5-1 | 14 | . | TRBJ1-1 | once
TGTGCCAGCAGTCCAGACAGTAGTGAGCAGTACTTC | CASSPDSSEQYF | TRBV6-5 | 12 | . | TRBJ2-7 | .
TGTGCCACCAGATCCGGGACTAGCGCAACCTACGAGCAGTACTTC | CATRSGTSATYEQYF | TRBV10-3 | 15 | TRBD2 | TRBJ2-7 | few
TGTGCCAGCAGCATAGTACTAGCGACAGATACGCAGTATTTT | CASSIVLATDTQYF | TRBV7-9 | 14 | TRBD2 | TRBJ2-3 | .
TGTGCCAGCAGCTTAAGGAGGGGGCAGCACTCAGATACGCAGTATTTT | CASSLRRGQHSDTQYF | TRBV7-3 | 16 | . | TRBJ2-3 | .
TGTGCCAGCAGTTTTGGGGGAGGCGGGGAGCTGTTTTTT | CASSFGGGGELFF | TRBV27 | 13 | . | TRBJ2-2 | .
TGTGCCTGGAGAGCCCTTCGGGGACAGGACCGTTACAATGAGCAGTTCTTC | CAWRALRGQDRYNEQFF | TRBV30 | 17 | TRBD1 | TRBJ2-1 | .
TGTGCCTGGAGGGATGGGAGTAAGAACACTGAAGCTTTCTTT | CAWRDGSKNTEAFF | TRBV30 | 14 | . | TRBJ1-1 | once
TGTGCCAGCAGTTCAGGGTACGATACGCAGTATTTT | CASSSGYDTQYF | TRBV28 | 12 | . | TRBJ2-3 | .
TGTGCCAGTTCTTGGTTAGCCGGGGAGCTGTTTTTT | CASSWLAGELFF | TRBV19 | 12 | . | TRBJ2-2 | .
TGTGCCAGCTCACCCCCCGGGACAGAGAACACTGAAGCTTTCTTT | CASSPPGTENTEAFF | TRBV18 | 15 | TRBD1 | TRBJ1-1 | .
TGTGCCAGCAGTCGAGGACAGGGGTTGGCTGCTTTCTTT | CASSRGQGLAAFF | TRBV28 | 13 | TRBD1 | TRBJ1-1 | .
TGTGCCATCAGTGGATCAGGGGGGGAGCAGTACTTC | CAISGSGGEQYF | TRBV10-3 | 12 | . | TRBJ2-7 | .
TGTGCCAGCAGCTTAGCCAGGGTTAGCACAGATACGCAGTATTTT | CASSLARVSTDTQYF | TRBV11-2 | 15 | . | TRBJ2-3 | .
TGTGCCAGCAGTGGGGGACAGGGGGCCGACGAGCAGTACTTC | CASSGGQGADEQYF | TRBV2 | 14 | TRBD1 | TRBJ2-7 | .
TGTGCCAGCAGCAGGGCTAGCGGAGCCACCGGGGAGCTGTTTTTT | CASSRASGATGELFF | TRBV5-6 | 15 | TRBD2 | TRBJ2-2 | .
TGTGCCAGTAGTAGAAAAGCCGGCAAAAACATTCAGTACTTC | CASSRKAGKNIQYF | TRBV19 | 14 | . | TRBJ2-4 | .